A selection of T cell receptor beta chains follows, all from one sample in a study of T cell responses to AZD1222 COVID-19 vaccine. This table comes from immunoSEQ multiplex PCR, and its TCRdb copy is limited to in-frame clones, with some not included. Here the sample spans 100,000 to 150,000 clones, around nine tenths being singletons. The source was peripheral blood, collected on day 0 of AZD1222 vaccination. The receptor source for this set is an adult in good health. Each CDR3 is given with its conserved first and last residue. Each record gives: J gene, V gene, CDR3 protein.

>TRBJ2-1|TRBV9
CASSVGYDNEQFF
>TRBJ2-6|TRBV24-1
CATSDNREGNVLTF
>TRBJ2-4|TRBV3-1/TRBV3-2
CASSQMGQGSAKNIQYF
>TRBJ1-5|TRBV2
CASSEQPGPQPQHF
>TRBJ1-5|TRBV24-1
CATSGPSTAQPQHF
>TRBJ2-1|TRBV11-2
CASSLGYNEQFF
>TRBJ2-7|TRBV5-4
CASSRGAGTGNYEQYF
>TRBJ1-2|TRBV2
CASSFDRGGYTF
>TRBJ2-3|TRBV5-1
CASSLAASGRSTDTQYF
>TRBJ2-7|TRBV6-1
CASSEEGGKQQYF
>TRBJ2-6|TRBV27
CASSLYGQGISGANVLTF
>TRBJ2-1|TRBV6-6
CASTHQGSYNEQFF
>TRBJ2-4|TRBV27
CASSQTAKNIQYF
>TRBJ2-7|TRBV30
CAWSARQGGEQYF
>TRBJ2-3|TRBV7-2
CASSFLDTQYF
>TRBJ2-1|TRBV7-9
CAGDGGLNEQFF
>TRBJ1-4|TRBV6-5
CASRGTAGEKLFF
>TRBJ1-4|TRBV15
CATRPTGGGEKLFF
>TRBJ2-7|TRBV14
CASSLHSQQYF